This T cell receptor beta chain was captured in a study of T cells in Graves' hyperthyroidism and ophthalmopathy. Overall study context: Peripheral blood was drawn at first diagnosis, prior to all treatment.

V was pared by 0 bases and J by 7 bases, with 16 bases between. The CDR3 loop spans 15 amino acids. Germline V gene sequence: CDR1 LGHNA, CDR2 YSLEER. At least 3 on the Clinical Activity Score was recorded for ophthalmopathy patients, who also had NOSPECS grade at least 4 and duration under 3 months. The TCR beta CDR3 regions underwent amplification using RNA transcripts as the source. Primed by the HTBI set, a first-round RT-PCR was run on the TCR CDR3. TCRdb recomputed calls from the multiplex PCR reads with MiXCR, one row per CDR3 protein. The data show under 350,000 distinct CDR3 sequences, around 15% seen once.

The sequence was obtained from an older woman with Graves' ophthalmopathy. Sequencing was done on a sample of blood. The V call is TRBV4-3, the J call TRBJ2-7, with D perhaps matching TRBD1 or TRBD2 (6 bases each). CDR3 in amino acids: CASSQDRATGGEQYF. The CDR3 nucleotides are TGCGCCAGCAGCCAAGATCGGGCGACAGGAGGGGAGCAGTACTTC.